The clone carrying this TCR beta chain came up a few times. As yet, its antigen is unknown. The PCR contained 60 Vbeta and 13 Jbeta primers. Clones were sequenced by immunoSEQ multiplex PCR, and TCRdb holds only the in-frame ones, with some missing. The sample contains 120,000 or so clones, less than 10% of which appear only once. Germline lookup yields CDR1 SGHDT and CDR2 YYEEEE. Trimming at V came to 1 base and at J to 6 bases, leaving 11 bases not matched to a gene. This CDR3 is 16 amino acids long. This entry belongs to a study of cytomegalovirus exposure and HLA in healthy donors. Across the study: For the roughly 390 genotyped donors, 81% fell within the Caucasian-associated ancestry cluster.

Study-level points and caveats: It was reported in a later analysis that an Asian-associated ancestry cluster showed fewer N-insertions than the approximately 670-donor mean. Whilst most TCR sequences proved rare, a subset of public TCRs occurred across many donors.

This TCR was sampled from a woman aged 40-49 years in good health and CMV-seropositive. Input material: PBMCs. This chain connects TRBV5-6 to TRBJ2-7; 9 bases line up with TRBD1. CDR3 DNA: TGTGCCAGCAGCTTGTTGGGACAGGGTTCGGTCGGCGAGCAGTACTTC. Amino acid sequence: CASSLLGQGSVGEQYF.